Listed below are T cell receptor beta chains from one sample, sequenced in a study of Graves' ophthalmopathy and Graves' hyperthyroidism. Using its own MiXCR run on the multiplex PCR reads, TCRdb lists one record per CDR3 protein. The data contain about 1.1 million distinct CDR3 sequences, about 38% of them singletons. The specimen was peripheral blood or thyroid tissue (not recorded which). The source of these receptors is an adult man with Graves' hyperthyroidism. CDR3s leave out the opening cysteine and the closing phenylalanine or tryptophan. Rows give clone size only sometimes, using once, few, many, or a class for an expanded clone.

few | TRBJ2-7 | TRBV4-3 | ASSQPTGRFAYEQY
many | TRBJ1-1 | TRBV10-3 | AISESDYYTGVTEAF
NA | TRBJ2-2 | TRBV7-6 | ASSLGVPGAGELF
many | TRBJ1-1 | TRBV19 | ASSIVFGAEAF
NA | TRBJ1-6 | TRBV7-9 | ASSLSGLPLH
few | TRBJ2-7 | TRBV13 | ASSSSGTRAYEQY
NA | TRBJ1-4 | TRBV2 | ASSPREGNEKLF
many | TRBJ2-5 | TRBV2 | ASSEDTFQETQY
many | TRBJ2-2 | TRBV19 | ASSRGGRGTGELF
few | TRBJ1-5 | TRBV20-1 | SARAPEDGSTQETQH
many | TRBJ2-7 | TRBV7-9 | ASSPTGQGVYYEQY
NA | TRBJ1-1 | TRBV13 | ASSSNQIGTATEAF
NA | TRBJ1-3 | TRBV7-8 | ASSHSRSLSGDTIY
many | TRBJ1-5 | TRBV15 | ATSLRMGQPQH
NA | TRBJ1-1 | TRBV3-1 | ASSQGSALGRFAF
NA | TRBJ2-5 | TRBV30 | AWSLVGETQY
many | TRBJ1-2 | TRBV9 | ASSPSTPGHGYT
NA | TRBJ2-7 | TRBV20-1 | SAGEGRLAGVYEQY
many | TRBJ1-1 | TRBV19 | ASRNMNTEAF
many | TRBJ2-7 | TRBV14 | ASSQDPRSEQY
many | TRBJ2-7 | TRBV29-1 | SVELLAGESYEQY
NA | TRBJ1-6 | TRBV28 | ASSRDVSSYNSPLH
NA | TRBJ2-5 | TRBV20-1 | SARYAQETQY
many | TRBJ1-2 | TRBV10-3 | AISEVAEGSDGYT
few | TRBJ1-4 | TRBV20-1 | SARDLGGLGEKLF
NA | TRBJ1-2 | TRBV11-2 | ASSPWRQGRYT
NA | TRBJ2-7 | TRBV3-1 | ASSQTVEQY
many | TRBJ2-7 | TRBV20-1 | SALLPGTEYYEQY
NA | TRBJ2-6 | TRBV6-5 | ASSYIRGSGANVLT
few | TRBJ1-2 | TRBV5-1 | ASSLDGGVDGYT
NA | TRBJ2-5 | TRBV6-5 | ASSLPEAVVAQY
NA | TRBJ1-5 | TRBV2 | ASSGQYQPQH
NA | TRBJ2-7 | TRBV20-1 | SARDLRGAYEQY
many | TRBJ2-7 | TRBV7-6 | ASSGPGQGPYEQY
NA | TRBJ1-5 | TRBV15 | ATSSSGFPSQPQH
few | TRBJ1-5 | TRBV6-6 | ASSYGGTGAGSQPQH
many | TRBJ1-5 | TRBV7-9 | ASSWGATGRNQPQH
NA | TRBJ1-5 | TRBV6-5 | ASSELFTSNQPQH
once | TRBJ2-7 | TRBV7-8 | ASSWATLTYEQY
NA | TRBJ2-7 | TRBV20-1 | SANGQTSGRLEQY
NA | TRBJ1-1 | TRBV6-5 | ASSYSQLVTEAF
few | TRBJ1-1 | TRBV4-3 | ASSHWGAGNTEAF
few | TRBJ1-1 | TRBV6-6 | ASSLGLVNTEAF
NA | TRBJ2-5 | TRBV5-4 | ASSLGDYQETQY
many | TRBJ1-4 | TRBV20-1 | SASGQTALLF
few | TRBJ2-2 | TRBV10-3 | AIKGARTAGSGNTGELF
NA | TRBJ2-2 | TRBV10-3 | ASSRVGGRGTGELF
many | TRBJ1-2 | TRBV6-5 | ASSTHPVLDGYT
NA | TRBJ1-6 | TRBV4-3 | ASSDSDSPPH
NA | TRBJ1-4 | TRBV20-1 | SASLAAGDEKLF
few | TRBJ1-2 | TRBV2 | ASKMLGRPSYT
NA | TRBJ2-2 | TRBV4-3 | ASSLLTGTWELF
once | TRBJ1-1 | TRBV14 | ASSQVPDDRVGAF
few | TRBJ2-5 | TRBV14 | ASSPRWVSEETQY
NA | TRBJ1-6 | TRBV7-9 | ASSLANRGNSPLH
many | TRBJ1-1 | TRBV10-3 | AINEREDGTEAF
few | TRBJ1-6 | TRBV5-1 | ASTLGQGSNSPLH